This TCR beta chain was sequenced in a study of OX40 agonist ivuxolimab in advanced cancers. Study summary: Dose-escalation patients were diagnosed with hepatocellular carcinoma, melanoma, renal cell cancer or head and neck cancer.

Sequencing was performed with immunoSEQ multiplex PCR; in TCRdb, only in-frame clones are kept and a portion is missing. The sample carries roughly 45,000 clones, about 87% recorded once. The CDR3 covers 15 residues. The chain recombines TRBV21-1 with TRBJ1-2. TRBV21-1 is labeled a pseudogene. The source of this sequence is an adult with an advanced solid tumor such as melanoma, head and neck, liver or kidney cancer. The sample was CD4+ or CD8+ T cells sorted from blood, taken in a trial of the OX40 agonist ivuxolimab. The CDR3 nucleotides are TGTGCCAGCAGCAAACCCCTGTTAGCTAACTATGGCTACACCTTC. Translating gives CASSKPLLANYGYTF.